A single sample is the source of the 5 T cell receptor beta chains below, sequenced in a study of T cell responses to AZD1222 COVID-19 vaccine. Assay: immunoSEQ multiplex PCR; the TCRdb copy retains only in-frame clones and omits some. The profile shows 100,000 to 150,000 clones, roughly nine tenths of them singletons. The specimen comprised peripheral blood, sampled on day 0 of AZD1222 vaccination. The receptors stem from an adult in good health.

This chain uses TRBV5-4 with TRBJ1-3, with TRBD1 matching 9 bases. This CDR3 contains 15 residues. The ends lost 4 bases at V and 4 bases at J; junction bases unmatched: 6. In germline, CDR1 is SGHNT, CDR2 YYREEE (reference sequence). CDR3 coding DNA: TGTGCCAGCAGCCCACAGGGGGCGTCGGGAAACACCATATATTTT. This encodes CASSPQGASGNTIYF.

V usage is TRBV19 and J usage is TRBJ2-1; possibly TRBD2 for D (6 bases). V was clipped by 3 bases and J by 10 bases, with 13 bases between them. There are 13 residues in the CDR3. The V gene's germline CDR1 is LNHDA and CDR2 SQIVND (reference sequence). The CDR3 loop is CASSMAGLSEQFF. The DNA of the CDR3 is TGTGCCAGTAGTATGGCGGGGTTAAGCGAGCAGTTCTTC.

V usage is TRBV24-1 and J usage is TRBJ2-3; 8 nucleotides line up with TRBD1. Looked up from germline, CDR1 is KGHDR and CDR2 is SFDVKD. The CDR3 totals 16 residues. With 4 bases clipped from V and 1 base from J, the junction kept 6 bases outside the gene matches. CDR3 protein: CATSEAGGSRTDTQYF. The CDR3 region has the DNA TGTGCCACCAGTGAGGCAGGGGGCTCTCGCACAGATACGCAGTATTTT.

The chain recombines TRBV7-2 with TRBJ2-7; D is unresolved. The CDR3 is 14 residues long. Trimming removed 6 bases at V and 2 bases at J, with 14 bases between. CDR1 is SGHTA and CDR2 is FQGNSA in the germline V gene. CDR3 region: CASSPWGAAYEQYF. CDR3 bases: TGTGCCAGCAGTCCTTGGGGTGCGGCCTACGAGCAGTACTTC. Variable domain in full (rest from reference TRBV7-2 and TRBJ2-7): GAGVSQSPSNKVTEKGKDVELRCDPISGHTALYWYRQSLGQGLEFLIYFQGNSAPDKSGLPSDRFSAERTGGSVSTLTIQRTQQEDSAVYLCASSPWGAAYEQYFGPGTRLTVT.

V and J are TRBV6-5 and TRBJ1-5; D gene uncertain. The germline V and J ends were trimmed by 6 bases and 2 bases, with 2 bases remaining between them. The CDR3 is made up of 11 amino acids. Per the germline V gene, CDR1 is MNHEY and CDR2 is SVGAGI. In DNA, the CDR3 is TGTGCCAGCAGGGGCAATCAGCCCCAGCATTTT. Protein product: CASRGNQPQHF.